The 25 T cell receptor beta chains given below trace back to one sample, sequenced in a study of beta chain features in type 1 diabetes. TCRB transcripts that were expressed got sequenced, as all of the isolated RNA had been reverse transcribed. The protocol was immunoSEQ multiplex PCR, while the TCRdb copy is restricted to in-frame clones and leaves out a portion. The data hold about 340,000 clones, with roughly 8% observed a single time. Sequencing was done on a sample of central memory CD4+ T cells from blood. Receptor source: a woman aged 18-29 years in good health.

This clone has just a few counts. This chain connects TRBV7-6 to TRBJ2-1; tentative D call: TRBD2 (5 bases). The CDR3 is 14 residues long. Trimming stripped 2 bases from V and 9 bases from J, with 14 bases between. Germline loops: CDR1 SGHVS, CDR2 FNYEAQ. The CDR3 DNA follows: TGTGCCAGCAGCTTACAAATCGGGAACAGTGAGCAGTTCTTC. This sequence encodes CASSLQIGNSEQFF.

This chain joins TRBV5-1 and TRBJ2-1, with 11 bases matching TRBD2. V shed 4 bases and J 5 bases; nucleotides not matched to a gene: 8. This CDR3 has 16 residues. Germline assignment: CDR1 SGHRS and CDR2 YFSETQ. This CDR3 is CASSPGWGLADNEQFF. As DNA, the CDR3 is TGCGCCAGCAGCCCGGGGTGGGGACTAGCGGACAATGAGCAGTTCTTC.

Only a few counts were recorded for this clone. The V and J genes are TRBV27 and TRBJ1-5, with D perhaps TRBD1 (5 bases). The CDR3 totals 14 residues. V was cut by 5 bases and J by 4 bases, with 12 bases left in between. Per germline, CDR1 MNHEY and CDR2 SMNVEV (reference sequence). CDR3 sequence: CASSAPGGNQPQHF. The CDR3 nucleotides read TGTGCCAGCAGTGCGCCCGGGGGGAATCAGCCCCAGCATTTT.

This chain joins TRBV7-3 and TRBJ2-4, with 12 bases identical to TRBD2. Germline-derived CDR1 and CDR2 are SGHTA and FQGTGA. The CDR3 contains 19 residues. After removal of 3 bases from V and 3 bases from J, the junction contained 12 bases not matched to a gene. The CDR3 nucleotides read TGTGCCAGCAGCTTTCACCTAGCGGGAGGGCCTTATGGCAAAAACATTCAGTACTTC. Translating it yields CASSFHLAGGPYGKNIQYF.

The chain couples TRBV13 to TRBJ2-5; a possible D gene is TRBD1 (5 bases). CDR3 length: 14 residues. V was shortened by 3 bases and J by 4 bases, with 12 bases between the two germline ends. The germline CDR1 and CDR2 sequences are PRHDT and FYEKMQ (reference sequence). CDR3 amino acids: CASSFPVRGETQYF. Here the CDR3 DNA reads TGTGCCAGCAGCTTCCCCGTTAGGGGAGAGACCCAGTACTTC.

As concerns this clone: One end of the junction fails to match germline, which may point to a read error. The chain uses TRBV2 and TRBJ2-4; D gene uncertain. The CDR3 has 14 residues. Germline CDR1 and CDR2: SNHLY and FYNNEI. The CDR3 DNA reads as TGTACCAGCAAGGACCCGTTTGACAAAAACATTCAGTACTTC. It codes for CTSKDPFDKNIQYF.

This clone was picked up a small number of times. This sequence joins TRBV28 and TRBJ1-3; D possibly corresponds to TRBD1 (5 bases). The CDR3 has 14 amino acids. CDR1 is MDHEN and CDR2 is SYDVKM in the germline V gene. V lost 5 bases to trimming and J lost 0 bases, with 8 bases between them. The DNA for the CDR3 is TGTGCCAGCAGTGGGGGGGGCTCTGGAAACACCATATATTTT. It codes for CASSGGGSGNTIYF. Complete variable domain (other parts from reference TRBV28 and TRBJ1-3): DVKVTQSSRYLVKRTGEKVFLECVQDMDHENMFWYRQDPGLGLRLIYFSYDVKMKEKGDIPEGYSVSREKKERFSLILESASTNQTSMYLCASSGGGSGNTIYFGEGSWLTVV.

This clone was seen only a few times. The genes are TRBV7-2 and TRBJ2-3, with 7 nucleotides matching TRBD2. V was clipped by 2 bases and J by 2 bases; unmatched bases: 4. This CDR3 has 15 residues. Per the germline V gene, CDR1 is SGHTA and CDR2 is FQGNSA. CDR3 in amino acids: CASSLLAGVTDTQYF. Here the CDR3 DNA reads TGTGCCAGCAGCTTATTGGCGGGAGTCACAGATACGCAGTATTTT.

This chain connects TRBV4-3 to TRBJ1-5; maybe TRBD1 (5 bases). This CDR3 has 14 amino acids. The V and J ends lost 0 bases and 3 bases respectively, with 6 bases between them. The germline V gene encodes CDR1 LGHNA and CDR2 YSLEER. In DNA form, the CDR3 reads TGCGCCAGCAGCCAAGACAGGGTCAATCAGCCCCAGCATTTT. Amino acids: CASSQDRVNQPQHF.

The chain combines TRBV4-2 with TRBJ1-1; TRBD1 matches at 7 bases. The V gene end was trimmed by 7 bases and the J gene end by 4 bases; junction bases not matched to a gene: 12. CDR1 is LGHNA, CDR2 YNFKEQ, per germline. The CDR3 contains 15 residues. The CDR3 sequence is CASTGSRGLGTEAFF. CDR3 coding DNA: TGTGCCAGCACGGGAAGCAGGGGGTTGGGCACTGAAGCTTTCTTT.

This clone was seen a handful of times. The V call is TRBV5-6, the J call TRBJ2-1, with 8 bases matching TRBD1. Germline V gene data show CDR1 as SGHDT and CDR2 as YYEEEE. Trimming cost V 2 bases and J 6 bases; bases outside gene matches: 7. The CDR3 consists of 15 residues. CDR3 in amino acids: CASSFSQGVRNEQFF. The CDR3 DNA reads TGTGCCAGCAGCTTCTCACAGGGGGTCCGCAATGAGCAGTTCTTC. The whole variable domain, remainder taken from reference TRBV5-6 and TRBJ2-1, is DAGVTQSPTHLIKTRGQQVTLRCSPKSGHDTVSWYQQALGQGPQFIFQYYEEEERQRGNFPDRFSGHQFPNYSSELNVNALLLGDSALYLCASSFSQGVRNEQFFGPGTRLTVL.

The rearrangement links TRBV19 to TRBJ1-5; tentatively, D is TRBD1 (5 bases). This CDR3 is 17 amino acids long. Germline CDR1 is LNHDA and CDR2 is SQIVND (reference sequence). Trimming stripped 5 bases from V and 0 bases from J, with 17 bases between. The CDR3 spells CASSFSGRGYSNQPQHF. DNA for the CDR3: TGTGCCAGTAGTTTTTCAGGTAGGGGTTATAGCAATCAGCCCCAGCATTTT.

V usage is TRBV2 and J usage is TRBJ1-2; D perhaps matches TRBD1 (5 bases). The CDR3 extends over 13 amino acids. Trimming pared 8 bases from V and 3 bases from J, leaving 13 bases between. In germline, CDR1 is SNHLY, CDR2 FYNNEI. For the CDR3, the DNA is TGTGCCAGCGCTCCCCAGGGAGACTATGGCTACACCTTC. Translated, it gives CASAPQGDYGYTF.

J is TRBJ2-2 and V is TRBV6-6; D gene unclear. The CDR3 covers 14 residues. V was trimmed by 5 bases and J by 0 bases, leaving 7 bases between them. Germline-derived CDR1 and CDR2 are MNHNY and SVGAGI (reference sequence). The CDR3 DNA sequence: TGTGCCAGCAGTCCAGAGACGAACACCGGGGAGCTGTTTTTT. Residues: CASSPETNTGELFF.

For this clone: At the DNA level, this CDR3 is encoded by other sequences in the same sample as well. The V gene is TRBV7-9, the J gene TRBJ2-3; D gene ambiguous. CDR3 length equals 12 residues. V dropped 2 bases and J dropped 6 bases, with 6 bases sitting between them. The germline gives CDR1 SEHNR, CDR2 FQNEAQ (reference sequence). The DNA for the CDR3 is TGTGCCAGCAGCTTATCTTTGGATACGCAGTATTTT. Encoded protein: CASSLSLDTQYF. Supplemented by reference TRBV7-9 and TRBJ2-3, the full variable domain reads DTGVSQNPRHKITKRGQNVTFRCDPISEHNRLYWYRQTLGQGPEFLTYFQNEAQLEKSRLLSDRFSAERPKGSFSTLEIQRTEQGDSAMYLCASSLSLDTQYFGPGTRLTVL.

The genes are TRBV19 and TRBJ2-2, with 9 bases that match TRBD1. The germline CDR1 and CDR2 sequences are LNHDA and SQIVND (reference sequence). The trim removed 5 bases at V and 3 bases at J, leaving 10 bases unmatched. The CDR3 loop spans 17 amino acids. The chain's CDR3 is CASSPITGTGYTGELFF. The CDR3 DNA is TGTGCCAGTAGTCCCATCACCGGGACAGGGTACACCGGGGAGCTGTTTTTT.

CDR3 region: CASSSGLAGVRDIQYF. In nucleotides, the CDR3 is TGTGCCAGCAGCTCCGGACTAGCGGGAGTAAGGGACATTCAGTACTTC. The J gene is TRBJ2-4, the V gene TRBV7-9, with 13 bases fitting TRBD2. J was trimmed by 8 bases and V by 4 bases; bases with no gene match: 8. The CDR3 has 16 amino acids. CDR1 is SEHNR, CDR2 FQNEAQ, per germline (reference sequence).

Only a few counts were recorded for this clone. V gene TRBV27 combines with J gene TRBJ2-1; TRBD2 matches at 8 bases. Germline CDR1 reads MNHEY; CDR2 reads SMNVEV (reference sequence). V was pared by 7 bases and J by 3 bases, with 5 bases of the junction left unmatched. The CDR3 runs to 14 residues. CDR3 coding DNA: TGTGCCAGCACCTTAGCGGGGAGCTACAATGAGCAGTTCTTC. Its translation is CASTLAGSYNEQFF.

This clone was counted a few times. V and J are TRBV5-1 and TRBJ1-4; TRBD1 agrees at 9 bases. The CDR3 is 14 residues long. Losses at the gene ends were 4 bases for V and 5 bases for J; bases not matched to a gene: 3. Germline CDR1 SGHRS, CDR2 YFSETQ. CDR3 loop: CASSPDRGNEKLFF. In nucleotides, the CDR3 is TGCGCCAGCAGCCCGGACAGGGGAAATGAAAAACTGTTTTTT.

This clone came up a few times. The chain couples TRBV28 to TRBJ1-4; D gene uncertain. This CDR3 comprises 16 residues. Trimming shortened V by 1 base and J by 4 bases, and 13 bases separated the two germline ends. The germline V gene has CDR1 MDHEN and CDR2 SYDVKM. In DNA form, the CDR3 reads TGTGCCAGCAGTTTATATGGCCCGGGTCGTAATGAAAAACTGTTTTTT. Translated, it gives CASSLYGPGRNEKLFF.

This clone was detected only a few times. This chain links TRBV7-6 with TRBJ1-2; D remains unclear. The ends were cut back, 7 bases at V and 4 bases at J, with 10 bases in the middle. Germline CDR1 SGHVS, CDR2 FNYEAQ. The CDR3 is 12 residues long. In DNA, the CDR3 is TGTGCCAGCACCGCGAGCAGCTATGGCTACACCTTC. It translates to CASTASSYGYTF. Drawing the rest from reference TRBV7-6 and TRBJ1-2, the complete variable domain is GAGVSQSPRYKVTKRGQDVALRCDPISGHVSLYWYRQALGQGPEFLTYFNYEAQQDKSGLPNDRFSAERPEGSISTLTIQRTEQRDSAMYRCASTASSYGYTFGSGTRLTVV.

This clone showed up many times. V usage is TRBV28 and J usage is TRBJ1-2; unclear D gene. Germline CDR1 is MDHEN and CDR2 is SYDVKM. The CDR3 is 13 residues long. The V and J ends lost 2 bases and 6 bases respectively, with 10 bases between them. CDR3 in amino acids: CASSLRDTDGYTF. The CDR3 nucleotides read TGTGCCAGCAGTTTAAGAGACACGGATGGCTACACCTTC.

The chain is built from TRBV2 and TRBJ2-7; TRBD1 might be the D (6 bases). Looked up from germline, CDR1 is SNHLY and CDR2 is FYNNEI. The CDR3 has 12 amino acids. Trimming took off 6 bases at V and 2 bases at J, with 8 bases between the two ends. The CDR3 nucleotides read TGTGCCAGCAGCAGGACAGCCTACGAGCAGTACTTC. Translated: CASSRTAYEQYF. Full variable domain (missing parts from reference TRBV2 and TRBJ2-7): EPEVTQTPSHQVTQMGQEVILRCVPISNHLYFYWYRQILGQKVEFLVSFYNNEISEKSEIFDDQFSVERPDGSNFTLKIRSTKLEDSAMYFCASSRTAYEQYFGPGTRLTVT.

This clone has only a few counts. The chain joins TRBV7-8 to TRBJ2-7, with no clear D. The CDR3 extends over 14 amino acids. Germline values: CDR1 SGHVS, CDR2 FQNEAQ. V was shortened by 6 bases and J by 3 bases, with 15 bases between the two germline ends. For the CDR3, the DNA is TGTGCCAGCAGGAAGGCAGGACGGGTCTACGAGCAGTACTTC. Translated: CASRKAGRVYEQYF.

This clone was picked up many times. The rearrangement links TRBV7-2 to TRBJ2-7; TRBD2 agrees at 8 bases. CDR1 is SGHTA, CDR2 FQGNSA, per germline. The CDR3 contains 17 residues. V shed 5 bases, J shed 0 bases, and the junction held 12 bases outside the gene matches. The CDR3 DNA reads as TGTGCCAGCAGCCGTTCATCAACGGGAGGGAGCTCCTACGAGCAGTACTTC. Translation gives CASSRSSTGGSSYEQYF.